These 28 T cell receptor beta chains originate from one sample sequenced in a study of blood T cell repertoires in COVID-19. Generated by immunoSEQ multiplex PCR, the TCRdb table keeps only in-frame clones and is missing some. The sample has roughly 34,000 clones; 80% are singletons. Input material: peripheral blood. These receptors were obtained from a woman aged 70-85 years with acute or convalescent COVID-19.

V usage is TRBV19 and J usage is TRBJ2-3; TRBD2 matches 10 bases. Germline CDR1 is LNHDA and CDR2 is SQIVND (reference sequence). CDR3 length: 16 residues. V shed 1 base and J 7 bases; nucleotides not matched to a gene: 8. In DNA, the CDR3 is TGTGCCAGTAGTATAGTCGAGCGGGAGGGCCTGAATACGCAGTATTTT. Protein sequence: CASSIVEREGLNTQYF.

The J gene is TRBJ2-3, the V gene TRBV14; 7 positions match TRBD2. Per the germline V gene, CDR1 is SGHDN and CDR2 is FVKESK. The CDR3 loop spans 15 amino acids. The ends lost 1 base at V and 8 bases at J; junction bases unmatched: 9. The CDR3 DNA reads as TGTGCCAGCAGCCAAGTGGCGGGGGTCGGGGGTACGCAGTATTTT. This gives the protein CASSQVAGVGGTQYF.

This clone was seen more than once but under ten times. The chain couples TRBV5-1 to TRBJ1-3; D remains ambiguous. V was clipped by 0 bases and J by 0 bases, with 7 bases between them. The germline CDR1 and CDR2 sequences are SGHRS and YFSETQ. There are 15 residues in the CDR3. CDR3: CASSLAESSGNTIYF. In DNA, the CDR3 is TGCGCCAGCAGCTTGGCGGAGAGCTCTGGAAACACCATATATTTT.

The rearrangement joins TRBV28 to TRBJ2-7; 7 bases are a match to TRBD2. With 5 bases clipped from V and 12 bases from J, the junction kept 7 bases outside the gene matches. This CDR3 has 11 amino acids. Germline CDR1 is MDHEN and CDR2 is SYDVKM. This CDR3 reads CASSPRDYLYF. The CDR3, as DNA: TGTGCCAGCAGTCCCCGGGACTATTTGTACTTC.

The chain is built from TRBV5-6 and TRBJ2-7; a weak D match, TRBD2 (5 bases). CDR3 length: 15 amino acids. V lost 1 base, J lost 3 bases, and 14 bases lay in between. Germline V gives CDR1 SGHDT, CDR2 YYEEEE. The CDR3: CASSLSVRRGYEQYF. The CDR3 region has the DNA TGTGCCAGCAGCTTGTCCGTCCGACGGGGCTACGAGCAGTACTTC.

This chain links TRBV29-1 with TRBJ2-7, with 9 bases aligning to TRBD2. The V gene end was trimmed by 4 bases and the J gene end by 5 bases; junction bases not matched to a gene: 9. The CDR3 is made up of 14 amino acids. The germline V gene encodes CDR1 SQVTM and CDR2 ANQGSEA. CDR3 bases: TGCAGCGTTGCTCGGCGGGAGGGCCTGAACGAGCAGTACTTC. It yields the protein CSVARREGLNEQYF.

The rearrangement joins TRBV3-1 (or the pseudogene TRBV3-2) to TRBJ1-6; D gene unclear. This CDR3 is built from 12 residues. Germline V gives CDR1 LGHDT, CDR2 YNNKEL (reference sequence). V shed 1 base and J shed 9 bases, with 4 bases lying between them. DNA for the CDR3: TGTGCCAGCAGCCAAGTTCGTTCACCCCTCCACTTT. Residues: CASSQVRSPLHF.

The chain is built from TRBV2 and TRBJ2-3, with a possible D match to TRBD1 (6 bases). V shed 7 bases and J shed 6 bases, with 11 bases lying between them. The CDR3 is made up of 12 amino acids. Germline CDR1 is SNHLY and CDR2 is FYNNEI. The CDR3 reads CASIDRPDTQYF. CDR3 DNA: TGTGCCAGCATCGACAGGCCCGATACGCAGTATTTT.

The CDR3 coding sequence is TGTGCCAGCAGCTTGGGTAGGGGGCAAACGACAGATACGCAGTATTTT. Translated, it gives CASSLGRGQTTDTQYF. The genes are TRBV5-4 and TRBJ2-3, with 7 bases aligning to TRBD1. Trimming removed 0 bases from V and 3 bases from J; junction bases left unmatched: 7. This CDR3 has 16 residues. The germline V gene encodes CDR1 SGHNT and CDR2 YYREEE (reference sequence).

The CDR3 nucleotides read TGTGCCAGCAGTACGACAGGGGGCTTCACTGAAGCTTTCTTT. Amino acids: CASSTTGGFTEAFF. This chain links TRBV6-5 with TRBJ1-1, with TRBD1 identical over 10 bases. Germline CDR1 reads MNHEY; CDR2 reads SVGAGI. V lost 5 bases, J lost 4 bases, and 4 bases stayed unmatched. The CDR3 contains 14 residues.

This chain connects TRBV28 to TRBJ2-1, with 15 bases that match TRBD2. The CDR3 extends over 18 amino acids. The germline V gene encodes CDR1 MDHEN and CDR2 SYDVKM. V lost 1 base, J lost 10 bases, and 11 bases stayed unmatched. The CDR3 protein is CASSLLYRTSGRAGEQFF. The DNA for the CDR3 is TGTGCCAGCAGTTTATTGTACCGGACTAGCGGGAGGGCCGGAGAGCAGTTCTTC.

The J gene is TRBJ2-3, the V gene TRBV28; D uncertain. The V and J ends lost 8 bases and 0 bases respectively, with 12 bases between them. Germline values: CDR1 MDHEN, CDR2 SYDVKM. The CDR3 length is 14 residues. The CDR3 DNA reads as TGTGCCAGCCGCCCCCTGGGCAGCACAGATACGCAGTATTTT. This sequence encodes CASRPLGSTDTQYF. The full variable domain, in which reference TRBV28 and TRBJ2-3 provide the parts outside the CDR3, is DVKVTQSSRYLVKRTGEKVFLECVQDMDHENMFWYRQDPGLGLRLIYFSYDVKMKEKGDIPEGYSVSREKKERFSLILESASTNQTSMYLCASRPLGSTDTQYFGPGTRLTVL.

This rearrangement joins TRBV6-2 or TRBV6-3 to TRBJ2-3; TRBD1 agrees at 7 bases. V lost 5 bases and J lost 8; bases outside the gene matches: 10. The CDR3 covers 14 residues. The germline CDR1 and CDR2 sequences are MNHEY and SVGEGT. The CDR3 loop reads CASSTPFRDSTQYF. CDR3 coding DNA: TGTGCCAGCAGTACGCCCTTCCGGGACAGTACGCAGTATTTT.

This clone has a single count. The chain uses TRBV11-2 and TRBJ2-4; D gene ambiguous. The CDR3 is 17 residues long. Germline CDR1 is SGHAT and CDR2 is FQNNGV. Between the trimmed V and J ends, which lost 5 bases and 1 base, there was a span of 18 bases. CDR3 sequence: CASSPRPPRRAKNIQYF. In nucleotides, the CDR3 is TGTGCCAGCAGCCCGCGACCCCCCCGCAGGGCCAAAAACATTCAGTACTTC.

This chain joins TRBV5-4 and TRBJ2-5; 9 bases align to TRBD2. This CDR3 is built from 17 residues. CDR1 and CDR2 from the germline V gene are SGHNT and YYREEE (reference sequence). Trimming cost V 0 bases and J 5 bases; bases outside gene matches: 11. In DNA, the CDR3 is TGTGCCAGCAGCTTGGCCTCAGGCGGGGGGGCCAGGGAGACCCAGTACTTC. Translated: CASSLASGGGARETQYF.

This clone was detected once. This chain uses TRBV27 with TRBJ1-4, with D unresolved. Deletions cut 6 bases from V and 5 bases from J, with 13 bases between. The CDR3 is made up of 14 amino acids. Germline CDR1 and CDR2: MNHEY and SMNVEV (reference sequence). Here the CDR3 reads CASSRGSYNEKLFF. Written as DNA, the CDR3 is TGTGCCAGCAGCCGAGGGAGCTACAATGAAAAACTGTTTTTT.

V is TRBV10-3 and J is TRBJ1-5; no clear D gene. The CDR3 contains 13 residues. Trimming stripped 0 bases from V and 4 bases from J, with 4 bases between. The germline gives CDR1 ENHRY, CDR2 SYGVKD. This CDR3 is CAISESQNQPQHF. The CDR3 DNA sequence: TGTGCCATCAGTGAGTCACAGAATCAGCCCCAGCATTTT.

The CDR3 sequence: CASSPRPTNTNYGYTF. CDR3 sequence (DNA): TGCGCCAGCAGCCCGAGGCCTACTAATACTAACTATGGCTACACCTTC. The rearrangement joins TRBV5-1 to TRBJ1-2; D uncertain. V lost 4 bases to trimming and J lost 0 bases, with 16 bases between them. The CDR3 contains 16 residues. CDR1 SGHRS and CDR2 YFSETQ come from the germline V gene. The full variable domain, its missing parts supplied by reference TRBV5-1 and TRBJ1-2, is KAGVTQTPRYLIKTRGQQVTLSCSPISGHRSVSWYQQTPGQGLQFLFEYFSETQRNKGNFPGRFSGRQFSNSRSEMNVSTLELGDSALYLCASSPRPTNTNYGYTFGSGTRLTVV.

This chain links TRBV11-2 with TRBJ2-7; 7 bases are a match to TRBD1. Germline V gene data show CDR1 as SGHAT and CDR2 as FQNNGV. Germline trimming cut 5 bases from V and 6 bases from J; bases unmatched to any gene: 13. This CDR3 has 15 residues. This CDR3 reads CASSPLNRGLREQYF. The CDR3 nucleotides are TGTGCCAGCAGCCCCTTGAACAGGGGTTTACGCGAGCAGTACTTC.

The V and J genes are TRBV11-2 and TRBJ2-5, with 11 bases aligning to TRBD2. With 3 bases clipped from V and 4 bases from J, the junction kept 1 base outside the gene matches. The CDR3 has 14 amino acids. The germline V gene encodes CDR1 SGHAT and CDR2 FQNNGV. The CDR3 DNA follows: TGTGCCAGCAGCTTCACTAGCGGGGGAGAGACCCAGTACTTC. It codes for CASSFTSGGETQYF.

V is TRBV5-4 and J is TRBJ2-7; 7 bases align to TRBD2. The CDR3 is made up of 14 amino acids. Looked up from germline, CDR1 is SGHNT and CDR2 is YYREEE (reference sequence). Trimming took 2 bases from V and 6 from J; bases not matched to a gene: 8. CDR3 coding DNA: TGTGCCAGCAGCTTTGACAGCGGGGCTCCCGAGCAGTACTTC. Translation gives CASSFDSGAPEQYF. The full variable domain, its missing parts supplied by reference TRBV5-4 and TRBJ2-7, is ETGVTQSPTHLIKTRGQQVTLRCSSQSGHNTVSWYQQALGQGPQFIFQYYREEENGRGNFPPRFSGLQFPNYSSELNVNALELDDSALYLCASSFDSGAPEQYFGPGTRLTVT.

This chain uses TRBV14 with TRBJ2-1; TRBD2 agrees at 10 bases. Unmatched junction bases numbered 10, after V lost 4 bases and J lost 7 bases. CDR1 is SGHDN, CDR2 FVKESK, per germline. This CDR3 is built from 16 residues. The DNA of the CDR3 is TGTGCCAGCAGCCCAATGGGACTAGCGAGTGGGAATGAGCAGTTCTTC. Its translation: CASSPMGLASGNEQFF.

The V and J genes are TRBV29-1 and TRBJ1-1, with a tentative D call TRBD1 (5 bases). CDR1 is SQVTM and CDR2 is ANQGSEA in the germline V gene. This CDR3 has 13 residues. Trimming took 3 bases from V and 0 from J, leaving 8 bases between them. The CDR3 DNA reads TGCAGCGTTGATAGGGGCATGAACACTGAAGCTTTCTTT. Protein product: CSVDRGMNTEAFF. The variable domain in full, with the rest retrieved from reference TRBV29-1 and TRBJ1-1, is SAVISQKPSRDICQRGTSLTIQCQVDSQVTMMFWYRQQPGQSLTLIATANQGSEATYESGFVIDKFPISRPNLTFSTLTVSNMSPEDSSIYLCSVDRGMNTEAFFGQGTRLTVV.

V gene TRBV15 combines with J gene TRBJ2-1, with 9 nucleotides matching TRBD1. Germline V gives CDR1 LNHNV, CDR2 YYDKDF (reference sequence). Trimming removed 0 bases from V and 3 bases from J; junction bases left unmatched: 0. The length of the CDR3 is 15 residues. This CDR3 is CATSREDRGYNEQFF. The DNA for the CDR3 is TGTGCCACCAGCAGAGAGGACAGGGGCTACAATGAGCAGTTCTTC.

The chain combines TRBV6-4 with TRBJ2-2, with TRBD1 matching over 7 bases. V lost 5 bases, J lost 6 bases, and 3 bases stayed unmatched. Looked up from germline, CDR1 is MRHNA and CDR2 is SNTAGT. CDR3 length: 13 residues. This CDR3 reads CASSNRGAGELFF. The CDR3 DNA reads TGTGCCAGCAGTAACAGGGGCGCCGGGGAGCTGTTTTTT.

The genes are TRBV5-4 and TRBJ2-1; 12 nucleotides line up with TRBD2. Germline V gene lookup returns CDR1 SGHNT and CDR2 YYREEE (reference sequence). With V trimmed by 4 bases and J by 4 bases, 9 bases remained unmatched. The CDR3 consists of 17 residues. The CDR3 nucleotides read TGTGCCAGCAGCCCGGGGGCTAGCGGGGGGGGATACAATGAGCAGTTCTTC. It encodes CASSPGASGGGYNEQFF. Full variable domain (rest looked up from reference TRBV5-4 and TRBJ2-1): ETGVTQSPTHLIKTRGQQVTLRCSSQSGHNTVSWYQQALGQGPQFIFQYYREEENGRGNFPPRFSGLQFPNYSSELNVNALELDDSALYLCASSPGASGGGYNEQFFGPGTRLTVL.

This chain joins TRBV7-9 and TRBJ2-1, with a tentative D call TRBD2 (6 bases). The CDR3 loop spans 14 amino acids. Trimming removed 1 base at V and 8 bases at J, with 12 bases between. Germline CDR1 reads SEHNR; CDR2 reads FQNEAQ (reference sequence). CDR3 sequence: CASSLVTRRDEQFF. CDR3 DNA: TGTGCCAGCAGCTTAGTTACCCGGAGGGATGAGCAGTTCTTC.

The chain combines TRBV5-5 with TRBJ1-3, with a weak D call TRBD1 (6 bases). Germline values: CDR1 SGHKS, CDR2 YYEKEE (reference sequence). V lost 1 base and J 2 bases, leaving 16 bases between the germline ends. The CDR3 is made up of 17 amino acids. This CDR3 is CASSLRLRAGAGNTIYF. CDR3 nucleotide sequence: TGTGCCAGCAGCTTGCGACTTCGGGCAGGGGCTGGAAACACCATATATTTT.